This T cell receptor (beta chain) was profiled in a study of T cell responses to AZD1222 COVID-19 vaccine. The CDR3 covers 17 residues. Between the trimmed V and J ends, which lost 0 bases and 0 bases, there was a span of 12 bases. Germline V gives CDR1 LGHNA, CDR2 YNFKEQ. Measured with immunoSEQ multiplex PCR; TCRdb has only the in-frame clones, and not every one. Of roughly 150,000 clones in the sample, over 85% were seen once. The sample in question was peripheral blood, obtained on day 0 of AZD1222 vaccination. J is TRBJ1-3 and V is TRBV4-2; D unresolved. The sequence was obtained from an adult in good health. As DNA, the CDR3 is TGTGCCAGCAGCCAAGATGGGTCTGGATACTCTGGAAACACCATATATTTT. Protein: CASSQDGSGYSGNTIYF.